This TCR beta chain is from a study of blood T cells in healthy people across ages. Study observations and caveats: More naive CD4+ cells and higher diversity marked long-lived donors relative to aged donors. Because sorting was not performed, PBMCs prevented conclusive naive versus antigen-experienced comparison. Diversity estimated from one million T cells was considered an underestimate.

J was trimmed by 13 bases and V by 5 bases; bases with no gene match: 11. Germline lookup yields CDR1 SGHTA and CDR2 FQGNSA. The CDR3 has 13 amino acids. The authors ran a second PCR of 7 to 11 cycles using a sample-barcoded 5' primer and a J-beta primer mix. From the 5' RACE reads, TCRdb called clonotypes with MiXCR, one entry per CDR3 protein. The data hold around 1,000,000 distinct CDR3 sequences, with more than 30% observed a single time. With regard to this clonotype: No antigen is known for it. This may be a read error: a much more frequent sequence differs by one nucleotide.

The chain joins TRBV7-2 to TRBJ2-4; 7 bases agree with TRBD1. This TCR derives from a man between 18 and 35 years old in good health. The sample consisted of blood. The CDR3 here is CASSNRGSYGQYF. CDR3 coding DNA: TGTGCCAGCAGCAACAGGGGTAGCTACGGGCAGTACTTC.